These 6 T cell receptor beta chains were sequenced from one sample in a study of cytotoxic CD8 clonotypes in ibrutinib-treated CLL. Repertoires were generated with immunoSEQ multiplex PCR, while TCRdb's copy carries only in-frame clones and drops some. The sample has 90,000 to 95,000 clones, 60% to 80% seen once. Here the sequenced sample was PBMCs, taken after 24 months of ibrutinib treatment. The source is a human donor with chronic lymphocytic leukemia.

Here the CDR3 reads CASGTTDRMASPDTQYF. The CDR3 DNA sequence: TGTGCTAGTGGTACCACCGACAGGATGGCAAGTCCGGATACGCAGTATTTT. J is TRBJ2-3 and V is TRBV12-5; D is possibly TRBD1 (6 bases). Looked up from germline, CDR1 is LGHNT and CDR2 is FRNRAP. The CDR3 totals 17 residues. Trimming took 5 bases from V and 6 from J, leaving 24 bases between them.

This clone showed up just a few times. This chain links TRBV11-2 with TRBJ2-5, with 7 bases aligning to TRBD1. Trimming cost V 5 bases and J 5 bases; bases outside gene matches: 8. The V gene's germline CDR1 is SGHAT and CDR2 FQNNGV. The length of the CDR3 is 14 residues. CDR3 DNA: TGTGCCAGCAGCACCCGGACAGGTCTGGAGACCCAGTACTTC. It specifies CASSTRTGLETQYF.

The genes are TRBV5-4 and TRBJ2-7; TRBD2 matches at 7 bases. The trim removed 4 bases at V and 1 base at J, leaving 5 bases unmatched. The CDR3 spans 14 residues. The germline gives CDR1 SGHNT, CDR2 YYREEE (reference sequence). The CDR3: CASSLSSGSYEQYF. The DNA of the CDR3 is TGTGCCAGCAGCCTCTCTAGCGGATCCTACGAGCAGTACTTC.

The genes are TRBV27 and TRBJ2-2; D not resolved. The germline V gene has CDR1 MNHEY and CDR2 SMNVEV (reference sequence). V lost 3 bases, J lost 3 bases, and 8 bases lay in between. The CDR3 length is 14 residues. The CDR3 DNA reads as TGTGCCAGCAGTTTCCGGGCCGACACCGGGGAGCTGTTTTTT. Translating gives CASSFRADTGELFF.

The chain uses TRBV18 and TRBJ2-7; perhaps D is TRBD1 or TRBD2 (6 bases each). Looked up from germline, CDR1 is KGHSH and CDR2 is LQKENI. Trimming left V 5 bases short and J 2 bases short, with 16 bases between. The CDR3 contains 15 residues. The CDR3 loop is CASSGGQGSPYEQYF. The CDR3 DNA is TGTGCCAGCTCAGGGGGGCAGGGAAGCCCCTACGAGCAGTACTTC.

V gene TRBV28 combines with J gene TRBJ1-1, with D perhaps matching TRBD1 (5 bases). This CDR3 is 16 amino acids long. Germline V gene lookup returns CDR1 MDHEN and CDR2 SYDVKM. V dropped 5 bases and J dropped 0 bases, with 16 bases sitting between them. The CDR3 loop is CASSRPGLIMNTEAFF. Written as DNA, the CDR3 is TGTGCCAGCAGTCGACCAGGGCTCATAATGAACACTGAAGCTTTCTTT.